The 25 T cell receptor beta chains below all came from one sample that was sequenced in a study of T cell changes during pregnancy in multiple sclerosis. Clones were sequenced by immunoSEQ multiplex PCR, and TCRdb holds only the in-frame ones, with some missing. The data show around 69,000 clones, 80% to 95% seen once. The source was peripheral blood, collected in the first trimester of pregnancy. These receptors all come from a female donor with multiple sclerosis, enrolled in a pregnancy study.

The DNA of the CDR3 is TGTGCCAGCAGCCCCCAATTGAACACTGAAGCTTTCTTT. This sequence encodes CASSPQLNTEAFF. This chain joins TRBV7-6 and TRBJ1-1, with no clear D. This CDR3 has 13 amino acids. CDR1 is SGHVS and CDR2 is FNYEAQ in the germline V gene. V was pared by 5 bases and J by 0 bases, with 7 bases between.

This clone has just one count. V gene TRBV2 combines with J gene TRBJ2-1, with 8 bases identical to TRBD2. CDR3 length equals 12 residues. Germline CDR1 is SNHLY and CDR2 is FYNNEI. J lost 10 bases, V lost 6 bases, and 5 bases had no gene match. The CDR3 DNA reads as TGTGCCAGCAGGGGACTAGATCTCGAGCAGTTCTTC. It yields the protein CASRGLDLEQFF.

The chain joins TRBV19 to TRBJ1-2; no definite D call. Trimming pared 0 bases from V and 4 bases from J, leaving 12 bases between. This CDR3 has 15 residues. CDR1 is LNHDA and CDR2 is SQIVND in the germline V gene (reference sequence). CDR3 coding DNA: TGTGCCAGTAGTATAGAGGTGGGCAGCCCCTATGGCTACACCTTC. This codes for CASSIEVGSPYGYTF.

The sample holds a few counts of this clone. CDR3 loop: CASSLRNRGFEAFF. CDR3 in DNA: TGTGCCAGCAGCTTGAGAAACAGGGGGTTCGAAGCTTTCTTT. The V and J genes are TRBV5-6 and TRBJ1-1, with 8 nucleotides matching TRBD1. This CDR3 is 14 amino acids long. Germline V gene data show CDR1 as SGHDT and CDR2 as YYEEEE. V lost 1 base, J lost 8 bases, and 7 bases stayed unmatched.

The chain uses TRBV29-1 and TRBJ2-1, with D possibly being TRBD2 (6 bases). The CDR3 contains 12 residues. Deletions cut 0 bases from V and 12 bases from J, with 12 bases between. The germline gives CDR1 SQVTM, CDR2 ANQGSEA. CDR3 in amino acids: CSVEDRSGGQFF. The DNA of the CDR3 is TGCAGCGTTGAAGATCGCTCCGGGGGGCAGTTCTTC.

V is TRBV6-4 and J is TRBJ1-2; D is possibly TRBD1 (5 bases). V was cut by 4 bases and J by 7 bases, with 13 bases left in between. CDR1 and CDR2 (germline): MRHNA, SNTAGT. This CDR3 has 13 amino acids. CDR3 residues: CASSAPGEVGYTF. The CDR3 DNA sequence: TGTGCCAGCAGTGCTCCGGGGGAAGTTGGCTACACCTTC.

V usage is TRBV4-2 and J usage is TRBJ2-7; 10 bases map to TRBD2. In germline, CDR1 is LGHNA, CDR2 YNFKEQ. J lost 2 bases, V lost 3 bases, and 7 bases had no gene match. CDR3 length equals 16 residues. The CDR3 DNA reads as TGTGCCAGCAGCCAGGCCTCTAGCGGGAGCCCCTACGAGCAGTACTTC. Translation: CASSQASSGSPYEQYF.

The rearrangement links TRBV28 to TRBJ2-7, with 8 positions matching TRBD1. This CDR3 spans 14 amino acids. The ends lost 6 bases at V and 7 bases at J; junction bases unmatched: 11. CDR1 is MDHEN and CDR2 is SYDVKM in the germline V gene. CDR3 in amino acids: CASRGGQDRREQYF. CDR3 DNA sequence: TGTGCCAGCAGGGGGGGACAGGACAGGAGAGAGCAGTACTTC.

The chain is built from TRBV4-1 and TRBJ2-7; the match to TRBD2 covers 8 bases. V dropped 5 bases and J dropped 4; count of bases not matched to a gene: 4. The CDR3 length is 13 residues. Germline V gene lookup returns CDR1 MGHRA and CDR2 YSYEKL. The CDR3 DNA is TGCGCCAGCAGCTTCCCGGGGGGGTACGAGCAGTACTTC. Its translation is CASSFPGGYEQYF.

The V call is TRBV5-4, the J call TRBJ2-5; tentatively, D is TRBD1 (5 bases). Germline V gene sequence: CDR1 SGHNT, CDR2 YYREEE (reference sequence). This CDR3 has 14 residues. V gave up 3 bases and J gave up 9 bases, with 18 bases separating them. The CDR3 sequence is CASSSATELTAQYF. Written as DNA, the CDR3 is TGTGCCAGCAGCTCCGCGACAGAACTTACGGCCCAGTACTTC.

CDR3 sequence: CASSAGGRGYTF. CDR3 in DNA: TGTGCCAGTAGTGCAGGGGGCAGGGGCTACACCTTC. V gene TRBV19 combines with J gene TRBJ1-2, with 8 positions matching TRBD1. The CDR3 runs to 12 residues. The J segment lost 8 bases and the V segment lost 5 bases, leaving 4 bases of the junction unmatched. Per the germline V gene, CDR1 is LNHDA and CDR2 is SQIVND (reference sequence).

This clone has just one count. The genes are TRBV4-2 and TRBJ1-1; 9 bases are a match to TRBD1. Germline CDR1 LGHNA, CDR2 YNFKEQ. CDR3 length equals 15 residues. V shed 5 bases and J 3 bases; nucleotides not matched to a gene: 7. The CDR3 bases are TGTGCCAGCAGCTTCCTGACAGGGGGGGACACTGAAGCTTTCTTT. It yields the protein CASSFLTGGDTEAFF.

The V and J genes are TRBV5-8 and TRBJ2-2; a possible D gene is TRBD2 (6 bases). The germline V and J ends were trimmed by 5 bases and 4 bases, with 21 bases remaining between them. This CDR3 has 17 residues. Germline V gives CDR1 SGHTS, CDR2 YDEGEE. The CDR3 DNA follows: TGTGCCAGCAGTGCGGGACTCCCCCCCAGTTTCACCGGGGAGCTGTTTTTT. This translates into CASSAGLPPSFTGELFF.

The chain employs TRBV19 and TRBJ1-5, with D possibly being TRBD1 (5 bases). V was clipped by 1 base and J by 2 bases, with 15 bases between them. The CDR3 has 17 residues. CDR1 LNHDA and CDR2 SQIVND come from the germline V gene (reference sequence). Here the CDR3 DNA reads TGTGCCAGTAGTATAGTCCCCCGCCAGGGTGGCAATCAGCCCCAGCATTTT. It yields the protein CASSIVPRQGGNQPQHF. Filled out from reference TRBV19 and TRBJ1-5, the complete variable domain reads DGGITQSPKYLFRKEGQNVTLSCEQNLNHDAMYWYRQDPGQGLRLIYYSQIVNDFQKGDIAEGYSVSREKKESFPLTVTSAQKNPTAFYLCASSIVPRQGGNQPQHFGDGTRLSIL.

The V gene is TRBV27, the J gene TRBJ2-1; D perhaps matches TRBD2 (6 bases). The CDR3 extends over 14 amino acids. From germline, CDR1 is MNHEY and CDR2 SMNVEV (reference sequence). Trimming took 6 bases from V and 0 from J, leaving 9 bases between them. CDR3 in DNA: TGTGCCAGCAGGCGGGGTAGCTCCTACAATGAGCAGTTCTTC. Translating gives CASRRGSSYNEQFF.

The chain is built from TRBV7-2 and TRBJ1-5; 9 bases line up with TRBD1. Germline V gene lookup returns CDR1 SGHTA and CDR2 FQGNSA. V shed 1 base and J 4 bases; nucleotides not matched to a gene: 2. The CDR3 spans 15 residues. CDR3: CASSLDRGLNQPQHF. The CDR3 DNA reads as TGTGCCAGCAGCTTAGACAGGGGGCTAAATCAGCCCCAGCATTTT. The variable domain in full, with the rest retrieved from reference TRBV7-2 and TRBJ1-5, is GAGVSQSPSNKVTEKGKDVELRCDPISGHTALYWYRQSLGQGLEFLIYFQGNSAPDKSGLPSDRFSAERTGGSVSTLTIQRTQQEDSAVYLCASSLDRGLNQPQHFGDGTRLSIL.

V gene TRBV5-6 combines with J gene TRBJ2-7; D call uncertain. The germline V gene has CDR1 SGHDT and CDR2 YYEEEE. V gave up 0 bases and J gave up 1 base, with 8 bases separating them. The CDR3 consists of 14 residues. The CDR3 bases are TGTGCCAGCAGCTTGGAAGTCGGTTCCTACGAGCAGTACTTC. It translates to CASSLEVGSYEQYF.

Written as DNA, the CDR3 is TGTGCTAGTGCTCTGGGACTAGCGGGAGGTGGTGAGTTCTTC. Its protein is CASALGLAGGGEFF. The chain employs TRBV12-5 and TRBJ2-1; 15 nucleotides agree with TRBD2. This CDR3 region has 14 residues. Germline loops: CDR1 LGHNT, CDR2 FRNRAP. The junction had 9 bases not matched to a gene; V was cut back by 7 bases and J by 14 bases.

The J gene is TRBJ2-5, the V gene TRBV11-2, with D possibly being TRBD2 (5 bases). Germline V lookup: CDR1 SGHAT, CDR2 FQNNGV. This CDR3 comprises 14 residues. The germline V and J ends were trimmed by 2 bases and 5 bases, with 12 bases remaining between them. This CDR3 is CASSLRGGYETQYF. DNA for the CDR3: TGTGCCAGCAGCTTACGGGGTGGGTACGAGACCCAGTACTTC.

V and J are TRBV5-4 and TRBJ2-7; a possible D gene is TRBD2 (5 bases). Between the trimmed V and J ends, which lost 0 bases and 2 bases, there was a span of 15 bases. This CDR3 is 16 amino acids long. The V gene's germline CDR1 is SGHNT and CDR2 YYREEE (reference sequence). CDR3 in amino acids: CASSLGGRSLTYEQYF. The CDR3 DNA follows: TGTGCCAGCAGCTTGGGAGGGCGATCCTTAACCTACGAGCAGTACTTC.

DNA for the CDR3: TGTGCCAGCAGTAAAGCGGGAGTGACTAGCACAGATACGCAGTATTTT. Translating it yields CASSKAGVTSTDTQYF. This chain connects TRBV7-2 to TRBJ2-3, with 8 bases fitting TRBD2. The CDR3 runs 16 residues. V lost 6 bases to trimming and J lost 0 bases; unmatched junction nucleotides: 8. Germline lookup yields CDR1 SGHTA and CDR2 FQGNSA. Supplemented by reference TRBV7-2 and TRBJ2-3, the full variable domain reads GAGVSQSPSNKVTEKGKDVELRCDPISGHTALYWYRQSLGQGLEFLIYFQGNSAPDKSGLPSDRFSAERTGGSVSTLTIQRTQQEDSAVYLCASSKAGVTSTDTQYFGPGTRLTVL.

J is TRBJ2-1 and V is TRBV7-3; TRBD2 aligns across 10 bases. This CDR3 comprises 17 residues. CDR1 and CDR2 from the germline V gene are SGHTA and FQGTGA. V dropped 5 bases and J dropped 7; count of bases not matched to a gene: 14. The DNA of the CDR3 is TGTGCCAGCAGCCTCCTTCCCGGGACTAGCGAAAGGAATGAGCAGTTCTTC. This sequence encodes CASSLLPGTSERNEQFF.

The V and J genes are TRBV5-6 and TRBJ1-1, with D perhaps matching TRBD1 (5 bases). Trimming stripped 4 bases from V and 4 bases from J, with 20 bases between. Germline CDR1 is SGHDT and CDR2 is YYEEEE. This CDR3 comprises 16 residues. The CDR3 nucleotides are TGTGCCAGCAGCGAGATCTGGGCCATCGGGGGCACTGAAGCTTTCTTT. Translated, it gives CASSEIWAIGGTEAFF.

This clone was seen more than once but under ten times. The rearrangement joins TRBV4-3 to TRBJ2-3; D unresolved. The germline V and J ends were trimmed by 0 bases and 7 bases, with 8 bases remaining between them. Germline values: CDR1 LGHNA, CDR2 YSLEER. CDR3 size: 13 residues. CDR3 bases: TGCGCCAGCAGCCAAGAGAGATTCAATACGCAGTATTTT. As protein: CASSQERFNTQYF.

The rearrangement links TRBV4-2 to TRBJ2-7; D is possibly TRBD2 (6 bases). This CDR3 region has 14 residues. Trimming stripped 5 bases from V and 0 bases from J, with 11 bases between. Germline values: CDR1 LGHNA, CDR2 YNFKEQ. The CDR3: CASSNLAVSYEQYF. The CDR3 nucleotides read TGTGCCAGCAGCAATTTAGCGGTCTCCTACGAGCAGTACTTC.